Listed here are 26 T cell receptor beta chains from one sample, sequenced in a study of T-cell memory formation after mild COVID-19. Each CDR3 protein gets one entry after TCRdb re-called the 5' RACE reads with MiXCR. The table shows 200,000 to 250,000 distinct CDR3 sequences, with over 9.5% occurring only once. The sequenced sample was PBMCs or a T cell subset sorted from them (not recorded which). The receptors were sampled from a young man who had mild COVID-19 (a few samples of this study predate the infection). Cell type and time point are not known.

The V gene is TRBV27, the J gene TRBJ2-7, with D possibly matching TRBD1 (6 bases). The V gene lost 6 bases and the J gene lost 1 base, with 13 bases spanning the gap. The CDR3 spans 14 residues. Germline lookup yields CDR1 MNHEY and CDR2 SMNVEV (reference sequence). The CDR3 loop is CASRRGWDSYEQYF. The CDR3 nucleotides read TGTGCCAGCAGAAGGGGGTGGGATTCCTACGAGCAGTACTTC.

This clonotype was seen a few times. V is TRBV7-2 and J is TRBJ2-3; possible D gene TRBD2, 6 bases. Trimming left V 5 bases short and J 1 base short, with 19 bases between. The CDR3 length is 17 residues. The germline gives CDR1 SGHTA, CDR2 FQGNSA. The CDR3: CASSLPPGGSRTDTQYF. The DNA of the CDR3 is TGTGCCAGCAGCCTACCCCCCGGGGGATCCCGCACAGATACGCAGTATTTT.

The chain couples TRBV27 to TRBJ2-3; 8 nucleotides align to TRBD1. After removal of 8 bases from V and 2 bases from J, the junction contained 6 bases not matched to a gene. In germline, CDR1 is MNHEY, CDR2 SMNVEV (reference sequence). This CDR3 comprises 14 residues. Written as DNA, the CDR3 is TGTGCCAGCGGTGCGACAGGGGTCACAGATACGCAGTATTTT. Amino acid sequence: CASGATGVTDTQYF.

The J gene is TRBJ2-7, the V gene TRBV7-9; the D gene is possibly TRBD1 (5 bases). The CDR3 length is 13 residues. Germline V gives CDR1 SEHNR, CDR2 FQNEAQ (reference sequence). V was clipped by 3 bases and J by 7 bases, with 13 bases between them. The CDR3 protein is CASSLLAGQEQYV. CDR3 coding DNA: TGTGCCAGCAGCTTGCTGGCAGGGCAGGAGCAGTACGTC.

This chain links TRBV6-2 or TRBV6-3 with TRBJ2-1; TRBD1 matches at 7 bases. The CDR3 covers 14 residues. Germline CDR1 reads MNHEY; CDR2 reads SVGEGT. Trimming cost V 2 bases and J 5 bases; bases outside gene matches: 3. The CDR3 is CASSYGTANNEQFF. Written as DNA, the CDR3 is TGTGCCAGCAGTTACGGGACAGCAAACAATGAGCAGTTCTTC.

The chain joins TRBV12-5 to TRBJ1-1, with no clear D. The CDR3 is made up of 12 amino acids. V was trimmed by 0 bases and J by 5 bases, leaving 4 bases between them. Germline CDR1 reads LGHNT; CDR2 reads FRNRAP. CDR3 in amino acids: CASGLVWTEAFF. CDR3 in DNA: TGTGCTAGTGGTTTGGTATGGACTGAAGCTTTCTTT. The full variable domain, its missing parts supplied by reference TRBV12-5 and TRBJ1-1, is DARVTQTPRHKVTEMGQEVTMRCQPILGHNTVFWYRQTMMQGLELLAYFRNRAPLDDSGMPKDRFSAEMPDATLATLKIQPSEPRDSAVYFCASGLVWTEAFFGQGTRLTVV.

This clonotype has at least ten counts. Given a much more abundant clone one base away, this may be a read error. V gene TRBV7-8 combines with J gene TRBJ2-7; tentatively, D is TRBD2 (5 bases). The germline CDR1 and CDR2 sequences are SGHVS and FQNEAQ. V was pared by 0 bases and J by 3 bases, with 6 bases between. The CDR3 contains 13 residues. The chain's CDR3 is CASSLAGSYEQYV. The DNA of the CDR3 is TGTGCCAGCAGCTTAGCGGGGAGCTACGAGCAGTACGTC.

The gene calls are TRBV5-1 and TRBJ2-4; 9 positions match TRBD1. The CDR3 totals 15 residues. CDR1 and CDR2 from the germline V gene are SGHRS and YFSETQ. The ends lost 2 bases at V and 6 bases at J; junction bases unmatched: 6. The CDR3 sequence is CASSFQGTGRNIQYF. The CDR3 DNA sequence: TGCGCCAGCAGCTTCCAGGGGACAGGGCGAAACATTCAGTACTTC.

The chain is built from TRBV5-5 and TRBJ2-1; 7 bases fit TRBD1. The CDR3 has 14 residues. After removal of 4 bases from V and 4 bases from J, the junction contained 5 bases not matched to a gene. CDR1 is SGHKS and CDR2 is YYEKEE in the germline V gene (reference sequence). This CDR3 reads CASSRPGQYNEQFF. CDR3 coding DNA: TGTGCCAGCAGCCGACCGGGACAGTACAATGAGCAGTTCTTC. The full variable domain, rest sourced from reference TRBV5-5 and TRBJ2-1, is DAGVTQSPTHLIKTRGQQVTLRCSPISGHKSVSWYQQVLGQGPQFIFQYYEKEERGRGNFPDRFSARQFPNYSSELNVNALLLGDSALYLCASSRPGQYNEQFFGPGTRLTVL.

This clonotype was seen a few times. V gene TRBV7-2 combines with J gene TRBJ2-5; D is unclear. The V gene's germline CDR1 is SGHTA and CDR2 FQGNSA. V shed 4 bases and J shed 1 base, with 7 bases lying between them. The CDR3 covers 13 residues. In DNA form, the CDR3 reads TGTGCCAGCAGCTGGACCATCCAAGAGACCCAGTACTTC. It yields the protein CASSWTIQETQYF.

The chain has TRBV14 and TRBJ1-5; D gene uncertain. This CDR3 has 13 amino acids. Trimming removed 4 bases from V and 7 bases from J, with 11 bases in between. Per germline, CDR1 SGHDN and CDR2 FVKESK. In DNA form, the CDR3 reads TGTGCCAGCAGCCCATACGACGGGCAGCCCCAGCATTTT. Amino acid sequence: CASSPYDGQPQHF.

This clonotype was observed a handful of times. The chain employs TRBV24-1 and TRBJ2-5; D may be TRBD1 (5 bases). Germline V CDR1 and CDR2: KGHDR, SFDVKD. Between the trimmed V and J ends, which lost 5 bases and 1 base, there was a span of 10 bases. The CDR3 has 14 amino acids. The CDR3 region has the DNA TGTGCCACCAGTGCATCAGGGTCCCAAGAGACCCAGTACTTC. It yields the protein CATSASGSQETQYF.

There are a few counts of this clonotype. DNA of the CDR3: TGTGCCAGCAGTTTAGCCGGGACAGATCAGTTCTTC. This translates into CASSLAGTDQFF. This sequence joins TRBV12-3 or TRBV12-4 and TRBJ2-1; 7 bases match TRBD1. The CDR3 is 12 residues long. Trimming removed 0 bases from V and 13 bases from J; junction bases left unmatched: 3.

In this sample, this clonotype turned up many times. The chain joins TRBV9 to TRBJ2-3; the D is unclear. Germline CDR1 reads SGDLS; CDR2 reads YYNGEE. Trimming cost V 0 bases and J 2 bases, with 10 bases left between them. The CDR3 loop spans 15 amino acids. The CDR3 DNA reads TGTGCCAGCAGCGTAGGGGGTAGAATCACAGATACGCAGTATTTT. This encodes CASSVGGRITDTQYF. Together with reference TRBV9 and TRBJ2-3, the CDR3 gives the full variable domain: DSGVTQTPKHLITATGQRVTLRCSPRSGDLSVYWYQQSLDQGLQFLIQYYNGEERAKGNILERFSAQQFPDLHSELNLSSLELGDSALYFCASSVGGRITDTQYFGPGTRLTVL.

This clonotype was seen a few times. This chain joins TRBV10-3 and TRBJ2-4, with 9 positions matching TRBD1. With 5 bases clipped from V and 8 bases from J, the junction kept 7 bases outside the gene matches. The length of the CDR3 is 14 residues. Germline CDR1 and CDR2: ENHRY and SYGVKD. The CDR3 loop reads CAISKGQGGDIQYF. The CDR3 nucleotides read TGTGCCATCAGTAAGGGACAGGGCGGGGACATTCAGTACTTC.

The V call is TRBV7-9, the J call TRBJ2-3; unclear D gene. This CDR3 contains 14 residues. Germline V lookup: CDR1 SEHNR, CDR2 FQNEAQ (reference sequence). Trimming removed 5 bases at V and 5 bases at J, with 14 bases between. The CDR3 sequence is CASSTRQVRDTQYF. The CDR3 DNA reads TGTGCCAGCAGCACGAGACAAGTCCGAGATACGCAGTATTTT.

This clonotype has more than one count but fewer than ten. The chain uses TRBV7-2 and TRBJ1-6; 9 nucleotides align to TRBD1. The V gene's germline CDR1 is SGHTA and CDR2 FQGNSA. The junction had 10 bases not matched to a gene; V was cut back by 6 bases and J by 13 bases. This CDR3 is built from 14 residues. CDR3 residues: CASRSGQGIYPLHF. CDR3 DNA: TGTGCCAGCAGATCGGGACAGGGCATTTATCCCCTCCACTTT.

This chain connects TRBV4-3 to TRBJ2-3; D gene ambiguous. V dropped 0 bases and J dropped 2 bases, with 6 bases sitting between them. The germline V gene has CDR1 LGHNA and CDR2 YSLEER. This CDR3 contains 14 residues. CDR3 sequence reads: CASSQDWDTDTQYF. DNA of the CDR3: TGCGCCAGCAGCCAAGATTGGGACACAGATACGCAGTATTTT.

This clonotype has only a few counts. The chain links TRBV7-2 to TRBJ1-6, with D perhaps matching TRBD1 (5 bases). Germline V lookup: CDR1 SGHTA, CDR2 FQGNSA. V was shortened by 4 bases and J by 7 bases, with 14 bases between the two germline ends. The CDR3 loop spans 15 amino acids. CDR3 DNA: TGTGCCAGCAGCTCCGGACGGTGGGGGAATTCACCCCTCCACTTT. This codes for CASSSGRWGNSPLHF.

The CDR3 sequence is CASLRGGSPLEQYF. CDR3 nucleotides: TGTGCCAGCCTTCGTGGGGGTTCGCCCCTCGAGCAGTACTTC. The V call is TRBV12-3 or TRBV12-4, the J call TRBJ2-7; the D gene could be TRBD1 or TRBD2 (5 bases each). The CDR3 runs 14 residues. V was shortened by 8 bases and J by 6 bases, with 20 bases between the two germline ends.

The chain has TRBV7-3 and TRBJ2-2; D not resolved. The V end lost 2 bases, the J end lost 8 bases, and 6 bases lay between the germline ends. The length of the CDR3 is 12 residues. Germline CDR1 SGHTA, CDR2 FQGTGA. The CDR3 DNA sequence: TGTGCCAGCAGCTTAGGACGGGGGGAGCTGTTTTTT. Translated, it gives CASSLGRGELFF.

This clonotype was recorded many times. This rearrangement joins TRBV20-1 to TRBJ1-5; 8 bases agree with TRBD1. CDR1 and CDR2 (germline): DFQATT, SNEGSKA (reference sequence). This CDR3 is 15 amino acids long. Trimming took 5 bases from V and 1 from J; bases not matched to a gene: 7. CDR3 residues: CSAAGQGRSNQPQHF. The CDR3 region has the DNA TGCAGTGCTGCTGGACAGGGTAGGAGCAATCAGCCCCAGCATTTT.

This sequence joins TRBV3-1 and TRBJ1-2, with 9 bases matching TRBD1. CDR1 and CDR2 from the germline V gene are LGHDT and YNNKEL (reference sequence). This CDR3 is built from 16 residues. Losses at the gene ends were 1 base for V and 8 bases for J; bases not matched to a gene: 11. Here the CDR3 DNA reads TGTGCCAGCAGCCAAGCCTACAGGGGGCTGAACGGCGGCTACACCTTC. Translating gives CASSQAYRGLNGGYTF.

In its sample, this clonotype was seen a few times. The V gene is TRBV18, the J gene TRBJ1-1; no firm D call. The CDR3 contains 15 residues. The V end lost 2 bases, the J end lost 1 base, and 11 bases lay between the germline ends. Germline V gene lookup returns CDR1 KGHSH and CDR2 LQKENI. The CDR3 DNA sequence: TGTGCCAGCTCACCATCGCGATCTCAGAACACTGAAGCTTTCTTT. Translated, it gives CASSPSRSQNTEAFF.

The rearrangement links TRBV6-2 or TRBV6-3 to TRBJ2-7; the match to TRBD1 covers 9 bases. The CDR3 contains 17 residues. The V gene end was trimmed by 2 bases and the J gene end by 1 base; junction bases not matched to a gene: 9. CDR1 is MNHEY, CDR2 SVGEGT, per germline. The CDR3 sequence is CASSYPTGGERSYEQYF. In DNA form, the CDR3 reads TGTGCCAGCAGTTACCCAACAGGGGGCGAGAGGTCCTACGAGCAGTACTTC.

The table lists this clonotype with many counts. The CDR3 region has the DNA TGCAGTGCTCCCGACAGAGGGGAGACCCAGTACTTC. It specifies CSAPDRGETQYF. The V gene is TRBV20-1, the J gene TRBJ2-5; D might be TRBD1 or TRBD2, each matching 5 bases. The V end was cut by 5 bases, the J end by 5 bases, with 12 bases between. The germline V gene encodes CDR1 DFQATT and CDR2 SNEGSKA (reference sequence). The CDR3 is made up of 12 amino acids.